This TCR beta chain emerged from a study of Ad26.COV2.S vaccination and SARS-CoV-2 variants. Whole-study context: As a participant in COV1001, the donor was in the Ad26.COV2.S trial arm.

Comments on this clone: Its cognate antigen is unknown.

V shed 5 bases and J shed 3 bases, with 25 bases lying between them. CDR1 KGHDR and CDR2 SFDVKD come from the germline V gene. The CDR3 is 18 residues long. Sample treatment: some 20 received Ad26.COV2.S at low or high dose, single or two shots; roughly five received placebo; per-sample allocation not given. Specimens were obtained on day 63 following the first vaccine or placebo injection. Whole-study results and caveats: The TCR breadth and depth analyses may have understated or missed part of the total T cell responses.

Assay: immunoSEQ multiplex PCR; the TCRdb copy retains only in-frame clones and omits some. This table has fewer than 500,000 clones, about 90% appearing once. This sample comprised peripheral blood, obtained in a trial of Ad26.COV2.S vaccine versus placebo. The clonotype comes from a person between 18 and 60 years old who received the Ad26.COV2.S COVID-19 vaccine or a placebo. The rearrangement joins TRBV24-1 to TRBJ2-7; D is uncertain. The CDR3 is CATSAARLGRNIYYEQYF. The CDR3 nucleotides read TGTGCCACCAGTGCCGCGAGATTGGGCAGAAATATTTACTACGAGCAGTACTTC.